These 4 T cell receptor beta chains were sequenced from one sample in a study of metastatic and nonmetastatic thyroid tumors. MiXCR re-clonotyped the PCR reads for TCRdb. The sample has fewer than 20,000 clones; 20% to 25% are singletons. Every patient was untreated before thyroid surgery. The specimen was tumor tissue. The receptors come from a female donor with papillary thyroid cancer or a benign thyroid nodule (not recorded which). Some clones in this sample may be carry-over from other donors' samples.

The V and J genes are TRBV20-1 and TRBJ1-1, with 9 bases aligning to TRBD1. Germline V lookup: CDR1 DFQATT, CDR2 SNEGSKA (reference sequence). The J segment lost 1 base and the V segment lost 5 bases, leaving 8 bases of the junction unmatched. The CDR3 totals 15 residues. The CDR3 here is CSAPGTGWGNTEAFF. For the CDR3, the DNA is TGCAGTGCTCCCGGGACAGGGTGGGGGAACACTGAAGCTTTCTTT.

In the case of this clone: A single base separates this from a much larger clone, so it may be a read error. The same CDR3 also results from other DNA sequences found in this sample. The chain links TRBV4-1 to TRBJ2-3; possibly TRBD2 for D (6 bases). V was trimmed by 3 bases and J by 3 bases, leaving 19 bases between them. The CDR3 totals 17 residues. CDR1 is MGHRA, CDR2 YSYEKL, per germline. Here the CDR3 reads CASSQIPPRELTDTQYF. CDR3 nucleotide sequence: TGCGCCAGCAGCCAGATCCCCCCACGGGAGCTAACAGATACGCAGTATTTT.

In its sample, this clone was seen many times. The chain couples TRBV20-1 to TRBJ2-2; D is perhaps TRBD2 (6 bases). The CDR3 contains 14 residues. Trimming removed 6 bases at V and 0 bases at J, with 11 bases between. Per the germline V gene, CDR1 is DFQATT and CDR2 is SNEGSKA (reference sequence). The CDR3 region has the DNA TGCAGTGCCCTTAGCGGAGCGAACACCGGGGAGCTGTTTTTT. Amino acid sequence: CSALSGANTGELFF.

This clone was picked up many times. The V and J genes are TRBV28 and TRBJ1-2; D may be TRBD1 (6 bases). Germline CDR1 is MDHEN and CDR2 is SYDVKM. Trimming shortened V by 6 bases and J by 3 bases, and 17 bases separated the two germline ends. The CDR3 is made up of 15 amino acids. This chain's CDR3 is CASRPQGRLDYGYTF. The CDR3 nucleotides read TGTGCCAGCAGACCCCAGGGGCGTCTCGACTATGGCTACACCTTC.